This T cell receptor beta chain was observed in a study of cytomegalovirus exposure and HLA in healthy donors. Germline CDR1 reads WSHSY; CDR2 reads SAAADI. J lost 11 bases, V lost 6 bases, and 12 bases had no gene match. This CDR3 comprises 16 residues. Primers: 60 Vbeta forward and 13 Jbeta reverse. Libraries were prepared by immunoSEQ multiplex PCR; TCRdb keeps only in-frame clonotypes and omits some of them. Of 150,000 to 200,000 clones in the sample, 70% to 85% were seen once. The sequenced material came from PBMCs. The chain combines TRBV10-2 with TRBJ2-4; 14 nucleotides align to TRBD2. This clonotype was obtained from a woman in her 30s in good health and CMV-seronegative. The CDR3 nucleotides are TGCGCCAGCAGAGAGACTAGCGGGGGGGCCGGTTGGGTTCAGTACTTC. This sequence encodes CASRETSGGAGWVQYF.